This TCR beta chain was sequenced during a study of T cell responses to AZD1222 COVID-19 vaccine (dated by TCRdb to about 2021). Regarding the study in general: Because spike-specific TCR depth and breadth did not differ between the two schedules, AZD1222 recipients who got a second dose at roughly 4 weeks were pooled with those who got a second dose at roughly 12 weeks. Trial participants were enrolled by age into 18-55, 56-69 and 70-plus year subgroups, with roughly 160, 29 and 62 TCR-sequenced participants respectively. TCR sequencing was performed for about 240 trial participants, of whom some 200 were given two doses of AZD1222 and approximately 25 were given two doses of MenACWY control vaccine.

The sample's time point label, in plain terms: baseline before first vaccination. The vaccinee samples were drawn from two UK trials, COV001 and COV002, one of which was a single-blind randomized controlled phase 2/3 trial testing AZD1222 (ChAdOx1 nCoV-19) in healthy adults. For TCRbeta chain sequencing, PBMC samples from trial participants were taken at day 0 and at day 28 after the second dose. The CDR3 regions of human TCRbeta chains were analyzed by immunosequencing. The study's processing was this. Repertoire TCRs were matched against a reference library of SARS-CoV-2-specific TCRs generated with the MIRA antigen-specificity platform. Breadth was defined as the fraction of unique TCRs that were SARS-CoV-2-associated. Depth was defined as the fraction of total T cells that were SARS-CoV-2-associated. Using the MIRA data, every spike-specific TCR was mapped to the spike region that the TCR reacted to and assigned to either a CD4 or a CD8 class. Log10-transformed breadth and depth values were compared by one-way ANOVA with Sidak's multiple comparisons tests. Not all clones reach the TCRdb copy of this immuneACCESS table, which keeps in-frame sequences only. Checked studies attribute under half of the gap to unresolved V genes and leave the rest unexplained. V and J calls and clone size are copied from that table; D and trimming were computed from the DNA. The sample table lists more than 100,000 clones, more than 85% of them with a count of one. The leading ten clones occupy about 1.5% of the sample.

Beyond this particular receptor, the publication reports: Nearly half of unique spike-specific TCRs reportedly recognized epitopes outside regions mutated in the B.1.351 and B.1.1.7 variants. Spike-specific TCR breadth and depth rose significantly after two AZD1222 doses compared with day 0 and with MenACWY recipients. In the small 56-69-year group, the increase in depth fell short of significance, most likely because of low power. Because no day 14 peak-response samples were available, the repertoires could be characterized only after the peak T cell response. Vaccine-associated CD4 TCRs spanned the whole spike protein, with dominant responses in regions 160-218 and 743-854. Conclusions about previously exposed vaccinees are limited because only 6 or 7 AZD1222 recipients were SARS-CoV-2 seropositive at baseline. Most participants were white British and females outnumbered males, and the authors suggested that clonal diversity may have been underestimated.

About this clone itself: The antigen it recognizes is unknown. No quality values exist for individual bases; no much larger clone is one base distant.

This receptor was identified in an adult in good health. The sequencing here drew on peripheral blood, taken on day 0 of AZD1222 vaccination.

Here is the DNA: TGCGCCAGCAGCCCAGACAGGGACGGGAAAGAAAAACTGTTTTTT. Its product reads: CASSPDRDGKEKLFF. Rearrangement joined TRBV4-3 to TRBJ1-4; TRBD1 agrees with 7 junctional bases. Inclusive of the bounding cysteine and phenylalanine, the CDR3 is 15 residues long. Only CDR3 DNA remains: 45 bases, in frame from the first base. Via the germline V gene, CDR1 is LGHNA and CDR2 YSLEER. Here V drops 4 bases and J drops 8 bases, and the junction holds 10 bases not matched to any gene.